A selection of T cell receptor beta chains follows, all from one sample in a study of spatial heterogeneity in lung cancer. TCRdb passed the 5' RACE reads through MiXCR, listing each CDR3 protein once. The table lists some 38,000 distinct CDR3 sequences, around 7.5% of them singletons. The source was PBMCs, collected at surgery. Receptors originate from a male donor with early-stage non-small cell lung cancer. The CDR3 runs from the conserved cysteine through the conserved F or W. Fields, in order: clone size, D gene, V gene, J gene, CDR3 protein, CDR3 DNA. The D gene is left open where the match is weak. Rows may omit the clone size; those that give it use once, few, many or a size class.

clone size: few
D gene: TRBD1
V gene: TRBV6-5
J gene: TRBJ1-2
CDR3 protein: CASSYLGTDSFTGYGYTF
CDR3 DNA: TGTGCCAGCAGTTACTTGGGGACAGACTCCTTCACGGGCTATGGCTACACCTTC

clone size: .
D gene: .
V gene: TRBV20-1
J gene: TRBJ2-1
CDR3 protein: CSASGRKGQETYNEQFF
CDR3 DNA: TGCAGTGCTAGCGGACGAAAAGGACAAGAGACCTACAATGAGCAGTTCTTC

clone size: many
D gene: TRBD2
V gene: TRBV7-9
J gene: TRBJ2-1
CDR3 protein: CASRQAGGAYNEQFF
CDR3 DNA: TGTGCCAGCAGACAAGCGGGGGGAGCCTACAATGAGCAGTTCTTC

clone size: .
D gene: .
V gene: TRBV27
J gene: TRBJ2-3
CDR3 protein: CASSLSAGTDTQYF
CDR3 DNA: TGTGCCAGCAGTTTATCGGCCGGCACAGATACGCAGTATTTT

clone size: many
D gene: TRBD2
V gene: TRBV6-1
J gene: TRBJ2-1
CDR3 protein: CASKTSGGSDEQFF
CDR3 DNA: TGTGCCAGCAAAACTAGCGGGGGTAGCGATGAGCAGTTCTTC

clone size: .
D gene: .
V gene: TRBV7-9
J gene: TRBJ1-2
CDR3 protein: CASSSPRRTGKSYGYTF
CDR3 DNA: TGTGCCAGCAGCTCCCCTCGGCGAACAGGGAAAAGTTATGGCTACACCTTC

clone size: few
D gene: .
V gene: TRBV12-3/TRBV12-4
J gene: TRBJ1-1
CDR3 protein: CASSLEGPDTEAFF
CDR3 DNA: TGTGCCAGCAGTTTAGAGGGGCCGGACACTGAAGCTTTCTTT

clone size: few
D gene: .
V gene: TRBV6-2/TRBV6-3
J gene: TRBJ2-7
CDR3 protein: CASRRASLSYEQYF
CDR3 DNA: TGTGCCAGCAGGAGGGCTAGCCTTTCCTACGAGCAGTACTTC

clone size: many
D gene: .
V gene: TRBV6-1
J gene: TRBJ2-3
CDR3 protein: CASRKRITGTDTQYF
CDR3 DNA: TGTGCCAGCAGAAAACGGATAACAGGAACCGATACGCAGTATTTT

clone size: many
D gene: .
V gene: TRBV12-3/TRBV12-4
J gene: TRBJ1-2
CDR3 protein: CASSSRLGYTF
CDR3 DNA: TGTGCCAGCAGTTCCAGGCTCGGCTACACCTTC

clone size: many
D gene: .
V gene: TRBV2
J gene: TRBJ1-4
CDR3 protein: CASSPWRAANEKLFF
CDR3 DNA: TGTGCCAGCAGTCCATGGCGGGCAGCTAATGAAAAACTGTTTTTT

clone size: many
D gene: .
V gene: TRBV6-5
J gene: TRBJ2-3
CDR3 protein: CASSYPATNTQYF
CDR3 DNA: TGTGCCAGCAGTTACCCGGCAACGAATACGCAGTATTTT

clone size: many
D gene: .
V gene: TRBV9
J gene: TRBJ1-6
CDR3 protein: CASSVNLDSPLHF
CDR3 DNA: TGTGCCAGCAGCGTAAACTTAGATTCACCCCTCCACTTT

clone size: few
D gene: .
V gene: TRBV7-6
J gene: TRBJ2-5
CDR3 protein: CASSLGGTPQETQYF
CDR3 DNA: TGTGCCAGCAGCTTAGGAGGGACGCCACAAGAGACCCAGTACTTC

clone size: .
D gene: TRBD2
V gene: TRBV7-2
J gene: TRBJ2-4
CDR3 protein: CASSLAQLAGQNIQYF
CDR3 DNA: TGTGCCAGCAGCTTAGCCCAACTAGCGGGTCAAAACATTCAGTACTTC

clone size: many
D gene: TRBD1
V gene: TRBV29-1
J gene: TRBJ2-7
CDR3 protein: CSVEGGQGFYEQYF
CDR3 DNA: TGCAGCGTTGAAGGAGGACAGGGTTTCTACGAGCAGTACTTC

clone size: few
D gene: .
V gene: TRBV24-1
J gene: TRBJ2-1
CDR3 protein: CATSDLEGANYNEQFF
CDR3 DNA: TGTGCCACCAGTGATTTGGAGGGCGCCAATTACAATGAGCAGTTCTTC

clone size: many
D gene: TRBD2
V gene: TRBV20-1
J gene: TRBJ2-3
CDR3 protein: CSAERTSGSGGDTQYF
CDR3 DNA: TGCAGTGCTGAGAGGACTAGCGGTAGCGGGGGAGATACGCAGTATTTT

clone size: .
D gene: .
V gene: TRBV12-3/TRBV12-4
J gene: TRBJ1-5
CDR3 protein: CASSRWGNGNQPQHF
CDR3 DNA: TGTGCCAGCAGTCGCTGGGGGAACGGCAATCAGCCCCAGCATTTT

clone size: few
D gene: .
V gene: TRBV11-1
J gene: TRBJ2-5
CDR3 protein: CASSRRPGTGGETQYF
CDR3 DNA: TGTGCCAGCAGCAGACGCCCCGGGACGGGTGGGGAGACCCAGTACTTC

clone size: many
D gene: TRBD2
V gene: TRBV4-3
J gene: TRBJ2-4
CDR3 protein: CASSQEGSGRVGAKNIQYF
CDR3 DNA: TGCGCCAGCAGCCAAGAGGGTAGCGGGAGGGTAGGGGCCAAAAACATTCAGTACTTC

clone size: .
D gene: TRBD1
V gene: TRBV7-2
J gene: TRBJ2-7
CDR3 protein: CASSRLPGTDYEQYF
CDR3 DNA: TGTGCCAGCAGTCGACTCCCCGGGACAGACTACGAGCAGTACTTC

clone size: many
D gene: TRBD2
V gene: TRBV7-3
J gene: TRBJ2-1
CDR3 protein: CASRKSGGRLYNEQFF
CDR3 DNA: TGTGCCAGCAGAAAAAGCGGGGGGCGCCTCTACAATGAGCAGTTCTTC

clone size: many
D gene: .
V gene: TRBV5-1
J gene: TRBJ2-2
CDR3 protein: CASSLAGANTGELFF
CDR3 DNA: TGCGCCAGCAGCTTGGCCGGCGCGAACACCGGGGAGCTGTTTTTT